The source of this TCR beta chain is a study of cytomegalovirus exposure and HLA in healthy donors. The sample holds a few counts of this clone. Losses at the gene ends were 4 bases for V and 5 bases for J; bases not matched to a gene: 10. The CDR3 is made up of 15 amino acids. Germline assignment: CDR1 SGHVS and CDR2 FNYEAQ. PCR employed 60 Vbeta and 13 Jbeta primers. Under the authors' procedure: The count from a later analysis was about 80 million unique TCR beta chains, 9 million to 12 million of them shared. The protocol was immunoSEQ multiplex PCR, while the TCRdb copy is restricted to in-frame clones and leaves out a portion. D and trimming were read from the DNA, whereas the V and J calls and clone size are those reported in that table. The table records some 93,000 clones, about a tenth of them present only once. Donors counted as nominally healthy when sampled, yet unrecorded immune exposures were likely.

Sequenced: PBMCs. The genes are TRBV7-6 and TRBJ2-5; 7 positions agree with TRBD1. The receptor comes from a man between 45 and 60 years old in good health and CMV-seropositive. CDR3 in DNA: TGTGCCAGCAGCTACACATCACAGGGGAGTGAGACCCAGTACTTC. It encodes CASSYTSQGSETQYF.